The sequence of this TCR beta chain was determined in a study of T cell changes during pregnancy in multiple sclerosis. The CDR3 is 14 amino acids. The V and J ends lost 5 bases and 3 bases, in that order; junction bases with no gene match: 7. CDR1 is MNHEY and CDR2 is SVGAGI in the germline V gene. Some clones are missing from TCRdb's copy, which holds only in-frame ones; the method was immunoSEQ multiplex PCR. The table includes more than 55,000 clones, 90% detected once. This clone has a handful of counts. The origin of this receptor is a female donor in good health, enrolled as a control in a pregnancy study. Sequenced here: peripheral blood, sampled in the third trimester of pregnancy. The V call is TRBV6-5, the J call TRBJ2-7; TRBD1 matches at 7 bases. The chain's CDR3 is CASSPTGLLYEQYF. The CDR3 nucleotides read TGTGCCAGCAGTCCGACAGGGCTACTCTACGAGCAGTACTTC.